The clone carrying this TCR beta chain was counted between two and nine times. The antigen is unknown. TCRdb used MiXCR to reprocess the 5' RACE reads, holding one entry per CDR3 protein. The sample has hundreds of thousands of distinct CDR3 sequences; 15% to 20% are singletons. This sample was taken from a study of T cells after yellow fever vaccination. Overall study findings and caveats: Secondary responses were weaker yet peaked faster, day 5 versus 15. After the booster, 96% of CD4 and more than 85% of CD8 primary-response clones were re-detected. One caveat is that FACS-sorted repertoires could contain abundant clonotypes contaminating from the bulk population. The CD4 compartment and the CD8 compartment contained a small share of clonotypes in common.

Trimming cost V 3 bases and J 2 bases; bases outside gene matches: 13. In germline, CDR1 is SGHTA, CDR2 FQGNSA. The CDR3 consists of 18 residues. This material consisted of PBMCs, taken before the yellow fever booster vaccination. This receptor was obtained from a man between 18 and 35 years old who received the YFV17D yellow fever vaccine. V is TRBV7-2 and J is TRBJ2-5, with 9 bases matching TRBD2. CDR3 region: CASSLLSGGHVIQETQYF. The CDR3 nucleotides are TGTGCCAGCAGCTTGCTCAGCGGGGGGCATGTGATACAAGAGACCCAGTACTTC.